These T cell receptor beta chains were read from a single sample in a study of shared clonotypes between healthy human individuals. Assay: immunoSEQ multiplex PCR; the TCRdb copy retains only in-frame clones and omits some. This table has around 700,000 clones, 60% to 80% appearing once. Material: memory CD4+ T cells sorted from blood. The source of these receptors is a woman younger than 45 in good health. Both conserved end residues are part of each CDR3. A D gene is named only where the DNA matches it firmly. Some rows have no size entry. The others give once, few or many, or a class for an expanded clone.

length | J | D | size | V | DNA | CDR3
18 | TRBJ1-3 | TRBD1 | - | TRBV19 | TGTGCCAGTAGCCCGGTCGCAGGGGGCCATCTCTCTGGAAACACCATATATTTT | CASSPVAGGHLSGNTIYF
14 | TRBJ2-3 | - | - | TRBV27 | TGTGCCAGCAGTTTCGACAGGCTCACAGATACGCAGTATTTT | CASSFDRLTDTQYF
13 | TRBJ1-5 | TRBD1 | - | TRBV28 | TGTGCCAGCGTAGGGGGCAGGAATCAGCCCCAGCATTTT | CASVGGRNQPQHF
16 | TRBJ2-5 | TRBD2 | - | TRBV7-2 | TGTGCCAGCAGTGGTGGGACTAGCGGGAGCCGGGAGACCCAGTACTTC | CASSGGTSGSRETQYF
13 | TRBJ1-1 | - | - | TRBV14 | TGTGCCAGCAGCCGGAATACGTACACTGAAGCTTTCTTT | CASSRNTYTEAFF
14 | TRBJ1-1 | - | few | TRBV5-1 | TGCGCCAGCAGCCCGGGGAACAGAGAAGACAAAGCTTTCTTT | CASSPGNREDKAFF
15 | TRBJ2-3 | - | - | TRBV10-3 | TGTGCCATCAGTGGGGGGGGACATCGCACAGATACGCAGTATTTT | CAISGGGHRTDTQYF
14 | TRBJ1-2 | - | - | TRBV28 | TGTGCCAGCTACCCCTTGAGGGGGGTCTATGGCTACACCTTC | CASYPLRGVYGYTF
11 | TRBJ1-1 | - | - | TRBV5-1 | TGCGCCAGCAGCGAGAACACTGAAGCTTTCTTT | CASSENTEAFF
14 | TRBJ2-2 | - | - | TRBV6-5 | TGTGCCAGCAGCTGGGGTCAGAGGGGCGGGGAGCTGTTTTTT | CASSWGQRGGELFF
15 | TRBJ2-7 | TRBD2 | - | TRBV18 | TGTGCCAGCTCACAGCGGGAAGATTCCGCTACGCAGCAGTACTTC | CASSQREDSATQQYF
13 | TRBJ2-7 | TRBD2 | - | TRBV10-3 | TGTGCCATTAGCGGGGGAAGCTCCTACGAGCAGTACTTC | CAISGGSSYEQYF
15 | TRBJ1-2 | - | - | TRBV27 | TGTGCCAGCAGTGCGCGGGCCTTAGCTAACTATGGCTACACCTTC | CASSARALANYGYTF
15 | TRBJ2-7 | - | - | TRBV15 | TGTGCCACCAGCAGAGGACAGGGAGGATCAGACGAGCAGTACTTC | CATSRGQGGSDEQYF
15 | TRBJ2-7 | - | - | TRBV5-6 | TGTGCCAGCAGCCACCGCCGGGTGGCATCCTACGAGCAGTACTTC | CASSHRRVASYEQYF
13 | TRBJ1-4 | - | - | TRBV30 | TGTGCCTGGAGAGGAGGGGCCCATGAAAAACTGTTTTTT | CAWRGGAHEKLFF
14 | TRBJ1-2 | - | - | TRBV19 | TGTGCCAGTAGTAGGACAGTCACTAACTATGGCTACACCTTC | CASSRTVTNYGYTF
14 | TRBJ1-2 | - | - | TRBV27 | TGTGCCAGCAGTTTATACAGGGACGGTATGGGCTACACCTTC | CASSLYRDGMGYTF
16 | TRBJ2-1 | TRBD2 | once | TRBV6-1 | TGTGCCAGCAGTGACGTCCTTACGGGAGGGAACAATGAGCAGTTCTTC | CASSDVLTGGNNEQFF
15 | TRBJ2-5 | TRBD1 | few | TRBV5-1 | TGCGCCAGCAGCTTGGGACAGGGGGCTCAAGAGACCCAGTACTTC | CASSLGQGAQETQYF
15 | TRBJ2-3 | TRBD2 | - | TRBV7-3 | TGTGCCAGCAGCTTGGCGGGAGGGCCGCCAGATACGCAGTATTTT | CASSLAGGPPDTQYF
16 | TRBJ2-5 | TRBD1 | - | TRBV15 | TGTGCCACCAGCAGAGATGCGACAGGGGGTTCAGAGACCCAGTACTTC | CATSRDATGGSETQYF
15 | TRBJ1-1 | - | few | TRBV6-5 | TGTGCCAGCAGTTACGAGGGGGAGGTGGGCACTGAAGCTTTCTTT | CASSYEGEVGTEAFF
17 | TRBJ2-2 | TRBD1 | few | TRBV7-6 | TGTGCCAGCAGCCCCATCGGGGACAGGACCTACACCGGGGAGCTGTTTTTT | CASSPIGDRTYTGELFF
17 | TRBJ1-3 | - | - | TRBV15 | TGTGCCACCAGCAGAGAAGGTTCTGGGTTCGGTGGAAACACCATATATTTT | CATSREGSGFGGNTIYF
16 | TRBJ1-1 | TRBD1 | - | TRBV10-3 | TGTGCCATCAGGGGGGGACAGGGGAGCATGAACACTGAAGCTTTCTTT | CAIRGGQGSMNTEAFF
15 | TRBJ1-2 | - | - | TRBV5-6 | TGTGCCAGCAGCCCGGGGGTAAGGGCTAACTATGGCTACACCTTC | CASSPGVRANYGYTF
15 | TRBJ2-7 | - | - | TRBV28 | TGTGCCAGCAGTCCCACCGGACGGACAGCCTACGAGCAGTACTTC | CASSPTGRTAYEQYF
16 | TRBJ2-6 | TRBD1 | - | TRBV7-2 | TGTGCCAGCAGCCGACAGGGGAGCTCTGGGGCCAACGTCCTGACTTTC | CASSRQGSSGANVLTF
13 | TRBJ1-2 | - | few | TRBV10-3 | TGTGCCATCAGTGACGGGCCAGGCTATGGCTACACCTTC | CAISDGPGYGYTF
16 | TRBJ1-1 | TRBD1 | - | TRBV28 | TGTGCCAGCAGCTCCGGGACAGGGTGGGTGGGCACTGAAGCTTTCTTT | CASSSGTGWVGTEAFF
14 | TRBJ1-2 | - | - | TRBV7-9 | TGTGCCAGCAGCTTAGCGCATGGCAGGGTTGGCTACACCTTC | CASSLAHGRVGYTF
19 | TRBJ2-7 | TRBD1 | - | TRBV28 | TGTGCCAGCAGTTTCCGGGGCTTACTCCTTCGGGACAGGGACTACGAGCAGTACTTC | CASSFRGLLLRDRDYEQYF
13 | TRBJ2-5 | - | once | TRBV28 | TGTGCCAGCAGTTTGGCGGGTATGGAGACCCAGTACTTC | CASSLAGMETQYF
14 | TRBJ2-1 | - | - | TRBV13 | TGTGCCAGCAGCTTACGTCACTGGAACAATGAGCAGTTCTTC | CASSLRHWNNEQFF
22 | TRBJ2-3 | TRBD2 | few | TRBV4-1 | TGCGCCAGCAGCCAAGATAGCGGGGCCTTCTCCGCTGCCCGACTTAGCACAGATACGCAGTATTTT | CASSQDSGAFSAARLSTDTQYF
14 | TRBJ2-7 | - | - | TRBV7-9 | TGTGCCAGCAGTAGGGCCCAGAGCTCCTACGAGCAGTACTTC | CASSRAQSSYEQYF
14 | TRBJ2-7 | - | - | TRBV5-1 | TGCGCCAGCAGCTTGGCGGCAGTTTCCTACGAGCAGTACTTC | CASSLAAVSYEQYF
14 | TRBJ1-1 | - | - | TRBV7-9 | TGTGCCAGCAGCTCACAAACACGGAACACTGAAGCTTTCTTT | CASSSQTRNTEAFF
18 | TRBJ2-2 | TRBD1 | - | TRBV2 | TGTGCCAGCAGGCCCTCCCCGGGACAGGGATTGGGCACCGGGGAGCTGTTTTTT | CASRPSPGQGLGTGELFF
14 | TRBJ2-1 | TRBD2 | - | TRBV10-3 | TGTGCCATCCGTAGCGGGAGCGGTGGAGATGAGCAGTTCTTC | CAIRSGSGGDEQFF